This T cell receptor (beta chain) appears in the sequencing data of a study of a mutant IDH1 vaccine in newly diagnosed glioma. Sequenced by immunoSEQ multiplex PCR; TCRdb stores in-frame clones only, minus some. The table has 40,000 to 45,000 clones, about 80% seen once; the top ten hold approximately 5.3%. Time point in this sample: week 23, last vaccination. Alongside topical imiquimod, each dose of vaccine comprised 300 ug of mutant IDH1 20-mer peptide. In regard to this clone: The antigen is unknown.

The CDR3 contains 14 residues. From germline, CDR1 is SGDLS and CDR2 YYNGEE. V lost 4 bases to trimming and J lost 6 bases, with 16 bases between them. This chain connects TRBV9 to TRBJ1-2, with D possibly matching TRBD1 (6 bases). Sequenced here: PBMCs, sampled from a glioma patient whose treatment included an IDH1 peptide vaccine. The receptor's source is a man between 50 and 59 years old with glioma. The CDR3 is CASSRLQGVNGYTF. CDR3 bases: TGTGCCAGCAGCAGGCTACAGGGTGTTAATGGCTACACCTTC.